The sequence of this T cell receptor beta chain was determined in a study of cytotoxic CD8 clonotypes in ibrutinib-treated CLL. Data came from immunoSEQ multiplex PCR; TCRdb stores just in-frame clones and leaves some out. The table lists roughly 29,000 clones, 57% of them singletons, with about 5% in the top ten. In the case of this clone: Its antigen is as yet unknown.

About 2 micrograms of genomic DNA came from cryopreserved PBMCs for TCR beta libraries. Study-wide results and caveats: Timing of sampling differed between sustained-remission and progressing patients. At the start, clonality exceeded age-matched healthy donors and followed circulating CD8+ T-cell counts.

The V gene end was trimmed by 3 bases and the J gene end by 3 bases; junction bases not matched to a gene: 10. CDR1 LNHDA and CDR2 SQIVND come from the germline V gene (reference sequence). The CDR3 has 16 amino acids. Sequencing was performed on PBMCs, taken before ibrutinib treatment. This sequence originates from a human donor with chronic lymphocytic leukemia. J is TRBJ2-7 and V is TRBV19; TRBD1 agrees at 8 bases. CDR3 loop: CASSISGTGTYYEQYF. The CDR3 bases are TGTGCCAGTAGTATTTCCGGGACAGGAACTTACTACGAGCAGTACTTC.